These 27 T cell receptor beta chains were sequenced from one sample in a study. TCRdb redid the calling of the RT-PCR reads with MiXCR, one entry per CDR3 protein. Of about 700,000 distinct CDR3 sequences listed, around 14% are singletons. Sequenced sample: memory CD4+ T cells from blood. The source is a female donor in good health, serving as a healthy control.

Ten or more counts support this clonotype. This chain connects TRBV20-1 to TRBJ1-1; the match to TRBD1 covers 8 bases. The J segment lost 6 bases and the V segment lost 6 bases, leaving 12 bases of the junction unmatched. Germline V lookup: CDR1 DFQATT, CDR2 SNEGSKA (reference sequence). The CDR3 runs 14 residues. The CDR3 DNA is TGCAGTGCCCCGATCGGACAGGGAACGGCTGAAGCTTTCTTT. Protein product: CSAPIGQGTAEAFF.

This chain links TRBV30 with TRBJ2-5; tentative D call: TRBD2 (5 bases). CDR3 length equals 13 residues. Trimming removed 3 bases at V and 9 bases at J, with 17 bases between. Per the germline V gene, CDR1 is GTSNPN and CDR2 is SVGIG (reference sequence). The CDR3 bases are TGTGCCTGGAGGTGGGAACCTCGAGGGCCCCAGTACTTC. It is translated as CAWRWEPRGPQYF.

This clonotype appeared a few times. This chain joins TRBV5-6 and TRBJ2-1; TRBD2 aligns across 11 bases. This CDR3 has 16 amino acids. Germline V lookup: CDR1 SGHDT, CDR2 YYEEEE. The V segment lost 1 base and the J segment 3 bases; nucleotides outside the gene matches: 3. The CDR3: CASSLWLAGGYNEQFF. The CDR3 nucleotides are TGTGCCAGCAGCTTGTGGCTAGCGGGAGGCTACAATGAGCAGTTCTTC.

This clonotype appeared a few times. This sequence joins TRBV6-5 and TRBJ1-1; a possible D gene is TRBD1 (5 bases). This CDR3 is 14 amino acids long. The V gene lost 2 bases and the J gene lost 5 bases, with 12 bases spanning the gap. From germline, CDR1 is MNHEY and CDR2 SVGAGI. The CDR3 sequence: CASSYGRVLTEAFF. In DNA form, the CDR3 reads TGTGCCAGCAGTTACGGCAGGGTATTGACTGAAGCTTTCTTT.

This clonotype was detected a few times. The V call is TRBV25-1, the J call TRBJ2-1, with 10 bases that match TRBD2. Trimming cost V 4 bases and J 2 bases; bases outside gene matches: 5. Germline CDR1 MGHDK, CDR2 SYGVNS. The CDR3 runs 16 residues. As DNA, the CDR3 is TGTGCCAGCAGTGGATATAGCGGGAGGACCTACAATGAGCAGTTCTTC. This translates into CASSGYSGRTYNEQFF. Full variable domain (rest looked up from reference TRBV25-1 and TRBJ2-1): EADIYQTPRYLVIGTGKKITLECSQTMGHDKMYWYQQDPGMELHLIHYSYGVNSTEKGDLSSESTVSRIRTEHFPLTLESARPSHTSQYLCASSGYSGRTYNEQFFGPGTRLTVL.

This chain links TRBV27 with TRBJ2-4, with D unclear. The CDR3 runs 15 residues. Germline CDR1 and CDR2: MNHEY and SMNVEV (reference sequence). Trimming took off 2 bases at V and 0 bases at J, with 8 bases between the two ends. Written as DNA, the CDR3 is TGTGCCAGCAGTTTAGATAGGCTAGCCAAAAACATTCAGTACTTC. Protein sequence: CASSLDRLAKNIQYF.

This clonotype was seen at least ten times. The rearrangement links TRBV28 to TRBJ1-5; maybe TRBD1 (6 bases). The CDR3 is 14 amino acids. Trimming cost V 5 bases and J 9 bases, with 17 bases left between them. Germline V gives CDR1 MDHEN, CDR2 SYDVKM. This CDR3 is CASSPQQGMGPQHF. In nucleotides, the CDR3 is TGTGCCAGCAGTCCGCAACAGGGAATGGGGCCCCAGCATTTT.

This sequence joins TRBV6-5 and TRBJ1-1; D uncertain. Deletions cut 6 bases from V and 6 bases from J, with 8 bases between. CDR1 is MNHEY and CDR2 is SVGAGI in the germline V gene. There are 11 residues in the CDR3. CDR3 sequence reads: CASRLGSEAFF. Here the CDR3 DNA reads TGTGCCAGCAGGTTAGGCTCTGAAGCTTTCTTT.

The genes are TRBV18 and TRBJ2-5, with unresolved D. The CDR3 consists of 12 residues. Germline-derived CDR1 and CDR2 are KGHSH and LQKENI. Trimming cost V 0 bases and J 4 bases, with 3 bases left between them. The CDR3 spells CASSPPTETQYF. The CDR3 DNA reads as TGTGCCAGCTCACCACCGACAGAGACCCAGTACTTC.

The chain combines TRBV5-4 with TRBJ2-7; 9 bases are shared with TRBD2. The CDR3 contains 15 residues. The V gene end was trimmed by 4 bases and the J gene end by 3 bases; junction bases not matched to a gene: 8. CDR1 SGHNT and CDR2 YYREEE come from the germline V gene (reference sequence). The CDR3 spells CASSTRAGGLYEQYF. Here the CDR3 DNA reads TGTGCCAGCAGCACTAGGGCGGGAGGGCTCTACGAGCAGTACTTC.

This rearrangement joins TRBV7-2 to TRBJ1-5; D remains unclear. This CDR3 is built from 12 residues. V was trimmed by 10 bases and J by 6 bases, leaving 13 bases between them. CDR1 is SGHTA and CDR2 is FQGNSA in the germline V gene. CDR3 in amino acids: CATSEPGQPQHF. The DNA of the CDR3 is TGTGCCACCAGTGAGCCGGGTCAGCCCCAGCATTTT.

The chain combines TRBV2 with TRBJ2-5, with D perhaps matching TRBD2 (6 bases). CDR1 is SNHLY, CDR2 FYNNEI, per germline. This CDR3 has 13 amino acids. V lost 6 bases to trimming and J lost 7 bases, with 15 bases between them. CDR3 amino acids: CASRSDTGGTQYF. The CDR3 region has the DNA TGTGCCAGCAGGTCGGATACCGGGGGGACCCAGTACTTC.

This clonotype was observed at least ten times. This rearrangement joins TRBV6-2 or TRBV6-3 to TRBJ2-7; no reliable D call. The germline V gene encodes CDR1 MNHEY and CDR2 SVGEGT. The CDR3 is made up of 12 amino acids. Trimming pared 3 bases from V and 0 bases from J, leaving 3 bases between. CDR3 region: CASSYISYEQYF. The CDR3 nucleotides read TGTGCCAGCAGTTATATCTCCTACGAGCAGTACTTC.

The V gene is TRBV3-1, the J gene TRBJ1-1, with D perhaps TRBD1 (5 bases). V lost 4 bases to trimming and J lost 0 bases, with 9 bases between them. The V gene's germline CDR1 is LGHDT and CDR2 YNNKEL (reference sequence). CDR3 length: 14 residues. CDR3 region: CASSPRVMNTEAFF. The CDR3 DNA follows: TGTGCCAGCAGCCCCAGGGTGATGAACACTGAAGCTTTCTTT.

The chain recombines TRBV7-3 with TRBJ2-6; maybe TRBD1 (6 bases). The length of the CDR3 is 14 residues. CDR1 and CDR2 (germline): SGHTA, FQGTGA. The germline V and J ends were trimmed by 0 bases and 12 bases, with 12 bases remaining between them. The CDR3 is CASSLTTGRGVLTF. CDR3 nucleotides: TGTGCCAGCAGCTTAACGACGGGCAGGGGCGTCCTGACTTTC.

This clonotype came up a few times. The V call is TRBV20-1, the J call TRBJ2-7; 11 nucleotides match TRBD2. V shed 1 base and J 2 bases; nucleotides not matched to a gene: 13. In germline, CDR1 is DFQATT, CDR2 SNEGSKA (reference sequence). CDR3 length: 18 amino acids. CDR3 in DNA: TGCAGTGCTAGAGTACCCCTAGGAGCTAGCGGGGGGACCTACGAGCAGTACTTC. Translating it yields CSARVPLGASGGTYEQYF.

V and J are TRBV28 and TRBJ2-3; D tentatively reads TRBD1 or TRBD2 (5 bases each). The CDR3 consists of 15 residues. Between the trimmed V and J ends, which lost 2 bases and 3 bases, there was a span of 12 bases. Germline V gives CDR1 MDHEN, CDR2 SYDVKM. The CDR3 DNA is TGTGCCAGCAGTTTACGGGACCTGGGTACAGATACGCAGTATTTT. Residues: CASSLRDLGTDTQYF.

This clonotype showed up just a few times. Here the CDR3 DNA reads TGTGCCAGCAGCAAGGAGATTGCATTTGGCACTGAAGCTTTCTTT. It specifies CASSKEIAFGTEAFF. The chain couples TRBV11-2 to TRBJ1-1; D call uncertain. V was trimmed by 5 bases and J by 4 bases, leaving 17 bases between them. CDR3 size: 15 residues. Per the germline V gene, CDR1 is SGHAT and CDR2 is FQNNGV.

CDR3 DNA sequence: TGTGCCAGCAGCTTGAATGCACTAGCGGGAGGGCAGACAGATACGCAGTATTTT. Protein sequence: CASSLNALAGGQTDTQYF. The rearrangement links TRBV7-2 to TRBJ2-3, with 13 bases that match TRBD2. With V trimmed by 3 bases and J by 3 bases, 9 bases remained unmatched. The CDR3 has 18 amino acids. Germline CDR1 and CDR2: SGHTA and FQGNSA.

The sample holds many counts of this clonotype. V usage is TRBV4-2 and J usage is TRBJ2-7; 10 nucleotides align to TRBD2. CDR1 is LGHNA, CDR2 YNFKEQ, per germline. This CDR3 is built from 14 residues. The V segment lost 1 base and the J segment 5 bases; nucleotides outside the gene matches: 2. For the CDR3, the DNA is TGTGCCAGCAGCCAAGTCCTAGCGGGGGACGAGCAGTACTTC. Translating gives CASSQVLAGDEQYF.

The chain joins TRBV15 to TRBJ2-7; D is possibly TRBD1 (6 bases). In germline, CDR1 is LNHNV, CDR2 YYDKDF (reference sequence). The CDR3 sequence is 13 residues long. With 3 bases removed from V and 2 bases from J, the gap between germline ends came to 8 bases. CDR3 region: CATSRDSTYEQYF. The CDR3 DNA reads as TGTGCCACCAGCAGGGACAGCACCTACGAGCAGTACTTC.

This clonotype was seen many times. The chain employs TRBV18 and TRBJ2-7; D gene uncertain. Germline loops: CDR1 KGHSH, CDR2 LQKENI. This CDR3 contains 14 residues. The V end was cut by 0 bases, the J end by 7 bases, with 13 bases between. The DNA for the CDR3 is TGTGCCAGCTCACCACCTTCTTTCACCGGGGAGCAGTACTTC. It yields the protein CASSPPSFTGEQYF.

Only a few counts were recorded for this clonotype. This chain joins TRBV12-3 or TRBV12-4 and TRBJ2-1, with 8 nucleotides matching TRBD2. The junction had 17 bases not matched to a gene; V was cut back by 8 bases and J by 11 bases. CDR3 length: 15 residues. CDR3 DNA: TGTGCCAGCGCCTCTCCTATAGCGGGAAGTCATAAGCAGTTCTTC. Translation gives CASASPIAGSHKQFF.

The chain combines TRBV5-1 with TRBJ2-5; maybe TRBD1 (7 bases). Deletions cut 4 bases from V and 5 bases from J, with 18 bases between. Germline V lookup: CDR1 SGHRS, CDR2 YFSETQ. The length of the CDR3 is 15 residues. DNA for the CDR3: TGCGCCAGCAGCCCTCAGGGGGGAGCAGGGGAGACCCAGTACTTC. This encodes CASSPQGGAGETQYF. The full variable domain, rest sourced from reference TRBV5-1 and TRBJ2-5, is KAGVTQTPRYLIKTRGQQVTLSCSPISGHRSVSWYQQTPGQGLQFLFEYFSETQRNKGNFPGRFSGRQFSNSRSEMNVSTLELGDSALYLCASSPQGGAGETQYFGPGTRLLVL.

This clonotype was counted only a few times. The chain combines TRBV10-3 with TRBJ1-1; D is uncertain. Germline V CDR1 and CDR2: ENHRY, SYGVKD. Trimming cost V 6 bases and J 2 bases, with 10 bases left between them. This CDR3 contains 13 residues. For the CDR3, the DNA is TGTGCCATCAGCGAACAGTCAAACACTGAAGCTTTCTTT. Encoded protein: CAISEQSNTEAFF.

This clonotype has at least ten counts. This rearrangement joins TRBV20-1 to TRBJ2-7; 12 bases are shared with TRBD1. V gave up 0 bases and J gave up 6 bases; unmatched junction bases: 18. Germline CDR1 reads DFQATT; CDR2 reads SNEGSKA (reference sequence). CDR3 length: 19 residues. The CDR3 sequence: CSARDAGTGGPRSLCEQYF. As DNA, the CDR3 is TGCAGTGCTAGAGACGCCGGGACAGGGGGCCCAAGGTCACTCTGCGAGCAGTACTTC.

This clonotype occurred many times. The J gene is TRBJ2-1, the V gene TRBV29-1, with D maybe TRBD2 (6 bases). Trimming stripped 3 bases from V and 0 bases from J, with 18 bases between. The CDR3 extends over 17 amino acids. Looked up from germline, CDR1 is SQVTM and CDR2 is ANQGSEA. The CDR3 nucleotides read TGCAGCGTTGAGGGGCGCGGGGACCCTAGCTCCTACAATGAGCAGTTCTTC. Residues: CSVEGRGDPSSYNEQFF.